This TCR beta chain is drawn from a study of cytomegalovirus exposure and HLA in healthy donors (dated by TCRdb to the late 2010s). Describing the broader study: An earlier analysis of about 530 of the donors reported 250 to 350 Gb of sequence data and 117 million unique TCR beta sequences obtained from 150 million to 200 million T cells. An early release covering around 630 HLA-typed donors comprised 250 to 350 gigabases of sequencing data and 85 million or so unique TCR sequences. Among the approximately 430 genotyped donors, around 81% belonged to the genetic ancestry cluster associated with self-reported Caucasian donors. The study aimed to test whether cataloging public T cell receptors could reveal signatures of past pathogen exposure. The study used immunosequencing to profile the T cell repertoires of several hundred subjects and linked those repertoires to cytomegalovirus serostatus. A separate validation cohort of about 110 different subjects was used in addition to the approximately 640-subject first cohort. The study combined high-throughput TCR immunosequencing, statistical association of individual TCRs with disease status, and machine learning to predict cytomegalovirus infection status. A later analysis re-analyzed previously published TCR beta repertoires from about 730 donors and added high-resolution HLA genotyping to study TCR occurrence patterns. Rather than drawing on any new phenotypic data, the later analysis identified candidate immune exposures from TCR beta sequences and the way those sequences occurred across donors. To decide whether each TCR beta V gene segment behaved as functional or pseudogenic, an earlier analysis of some 540 of the donors relied on high-throughput TCR beta sequencing. Donor age, sex, ethnicity and CMV serostatus were compiled alongside the repertoire data. In a later genetic analysis, genome-wide SNP genotypes for about 60% of the 666 donors were used, and that subset was treated as a discovery cohort. All discovery cohort repertoires had been generated on a single sequencing platform. HLA typing covered class I and class II loci at four-digit resolution. Typing coverage varied by locus: about 629-630 donors for A, B, C, DRB1 and DQB1; 500 to 550 for DQA1; about 600 for DPA1; approximately 470 for DPB1. Because of strong linkage in the cohort, 4 to 6 DR-DQ haplotypes were treated as single units for association and clustering. Among about 360 genotyped donors of the cohort, an average of 235,054 unique TCR beta nucleotide sequences were sequenced per donor, 15% to 20% of them non-productive. Summary of the overall study and its limitations: Cytomegalovirus status was reported to be diagnosed by the classifier with high specificity and sensitivity in both the original and validation cohorts. In a later genetic analysis, a missense DCLRE1C variant was associated with V-gene and J-gene trimming of TCR beta chains, and the association was replicated in an independent cohort. HLA typing was unavailable for some donors at each locus, so association tests used only the typed subset. While some public TCRs were present in many individuals, most TCR sequences turned up only very rarely across donors. Because counts were too low, 15 to 20 rarely observed V segments, including chromosome 9 orphons, were left out of the earlier analysis of 587 of the donors. Several of the top co-occurrence clusters appeared to be linked to parvovirus B19, influenza, CMV and Epstein-Barr virus, according to a later analysis. The presence/absence analyses assumed that sequencing depth was roughly uniform across donors, and that assumption may not be true. In a later analysis, TCR association rates were found to vary across HLA loci, with the most associated TCRs seen for DRB1 alleles and the fewest for HLA-C alleles. This cohort had only TCR beta chains sequenced, and the lack of alpha or paired-chain data limited which features could be detected. The study gave a list of 150 to 200 TCR beta chains associated with cytomegalovirus. At a false discovery rate of 0.05, a later analysis linked around 15,000 TCR beta sequences to specific HLA alleles. A later genetic analysis reported fewer N-insertions in productive TCRs among donors in an Asian-associated ancestry cluster than the 666-donor mean. Three of the identified cytomegalovirus-associated TCR beta chains were confirmed in vitro to be specific for cytomegalovirus antigens. In an earlier analysis of around 500 of the donors, most TCR beta V segments appeared in productive rearrangements about 87% or about 30% of the time, broadly matching IMGT annotations. In a later analysis, HLA-associated TCR beta chains showed more clonal expansion and lower generation probabilities than non-associated chains that were equally common. CMV serostatus was the only immune exposure information available for the cohort. A further reported finding was that TCR beta sequences accurately predicted the HLA-A and HLA-B alleles for most subjects in the first cohort. When HLA alleles, especially DR and DQ, strongly co-occurred, TCR associations were difficult to assign to individual alleles. The authors suggested that the approach could potentially be generalized to other disease states and immunological phenotypes. Linkage disequilibrium might explain the correlated functional status among segregating V segments, but an unknown experimental factor could not be excluded. A cluster of highly shared sequence variants was judged likely to be a technical artifact of the sequencing pipeline. A later analysis found that most CMV-associated TCR beta chains appeared HLA-restricted, with HLA associations seemingly driven largely by CMV exposure.

The method was the immunoSEQ multiplex PCR assay. A mixture of 60 forward primers for TCR Vbeta segments and 13 reverse primers for TCR Jbeta segments was used in the multiplex PCR. Amplification of the CDR3 region of rearranged TCR beta genes was performed with a multiplex PCR assay on genomic DNA. On the Illumina HiSeq System, the amplified TCR beta libraries were sequenced as 87-base-pair reads. The study's own analysis went as follows. A later analysis tallied tens of millions of unique TCR beta chains across the approximately 670 repertoires, and some 10 million of those chains were shared by two or more donors. Raw reads were error-corrected and collapsed into unique sequences by a nearest-neighbor algorithm in which closely related sequences were merged to remove PCR and sequencing errors. CDR3 sequences were aligned to IMGT reference sequences to assign V, D and J gene segments. Each retained sequence needed at least a six-nucleotide match to both a V gene segment and a J gene segment. A rearrangement counted as productive if the CDR3 had no stop codons and remained in frame with V and J, and every other rearrangement counted as non-productive. CDR3 was defined by IMGT convention, running from the second conserved V-encoded cysteine to the conserved J-encoded phenylalanine. In an earlier analysis of approximately 590 of the donors, sequences lacking an unambiguous match to a single V gene segment were excluded. In an earlier analysis of 500 to 750 of the donors, V segments were called functional above 56.7% productive rearrangements and were called segregating when the between-donor standard deviation exceeded 5%. A statistical classification framework was developed to diagnose cytomegalovirus status using the catalog of TCR beta chain sequences. V and J gene assignment, in a later analysis, came from comparing TCR nucleotide sequences with IMGT/GENE-DB human TR gene sequences. The TCRdist pipeline was used in a later analysis to assign CDR3 sequences and most-parsimonious VDJ recombination scenarios. A later analysis defined each TCR beta chain by its CDR3 amino acid sequence plus V-gene family, and excluded reads lacking a unique V-gene family. A later analysis removed 500 to 650 highly shared, low-generation-probability nucleotide sequences to deal with suspected cross-contamination and a sequencing artifact. In a later analysis, a clonal expansion index was calculated for each public chain from normalized within-repertoire ranks of inferred template counts. In a later analysis, generation probabilities were computed with a VDJ recombination model fitted to out-of-frame rearrangements, and the resulting probabilities were checked against IGoR. Hypergeometric tests were used in a later analysis to score TCR-TCR, TCR-HLA and TCR-CMV co-occurrence, with a repertoire-size bias correction applied to the TCR pairs. A later analysis estimated false discovery rates by permuting HLA or CMV assignments 20 times. In a later analysis, co-occurring TCRs were grouped using DBSCAN, and TCRdist sequence similarity was added for clustering within HLA-allele-positive subsets. Repertoires with fewer than 30,000 or more than 120,000 public chains, plus five repertoires with anomalous nucleotide sharing, were excluded from co-occurrence clustering. As stored in TCRdb, this immuneACCESS dataset retains in-frame rearrangements with V and J assigned. A fraction of the clones does not appear; measured against another copy, unresolved V genes explain less than half of the discrepancy, and the remainder lacks a known reason. V and J calls plus clone size are reproduced from that table; the DNA served to infer D and trimming. This sample's table contains 100,000 to 150,000 clones. The biggest ten clones account for approximately 1.7% of the sample.

With regard to this clone: Its antigen is currently not known. One end of the junction is discordant with germline, which a read error may explain. Different DNA sequences within this sample yield the same CDR3.

The cohort comprised around 690 healthy bone marrow donors. At the time of sampling, every cohort member was nominally healthy, though immune exposures that went unrecorded were likely present. The donor was CMV seronegative and was included in the group of approximately 350 seronegative cohort members. Each donor provided a peripheral blood sample, and peripheral blood mononuclear cells were used for TCR beta sequencing. The Qiagen DNeasy Blood Extraction Kit was used to extract genomic DNA from the blood cell samples. The receptor was derived from a man aged 18 to 29 in good health and CMV-seronegative. The sequencing sample was made of PBMCs.

The CDR3 region reads CASSLVVNTEAFF. DNA sequence: TGTGCCAGCAGTTTAGTAGTGAACACTGAAGCTTTCTTT. Recombination connected TRBV7-2 to TRBJ1-1; the D gene cannot be resolved reliably. The CDR3 starts with the cysteine, ends with the phenylalanine, and has 13 residues. The kept DNA is CDR3 alone, 39 bases in frame from the first base. Per the germline V gene, SGHTA is the CDR1 and FQGNSA is the CDR2. Outside the CDR3, residues come from the reference TRBV7-2 and TRBJ1-1 proteins, so the full variable domain is: GAGVSQSPSNKVTEKGKDVELRCDPISGHTALYWYRQSLGQGLEFLIYFQGNSAPDKSGLPSDRFSAERTGGSVSTLTIQRTQQEDSAVYLCASSLVVNTEAFFGQGTRLTVV.